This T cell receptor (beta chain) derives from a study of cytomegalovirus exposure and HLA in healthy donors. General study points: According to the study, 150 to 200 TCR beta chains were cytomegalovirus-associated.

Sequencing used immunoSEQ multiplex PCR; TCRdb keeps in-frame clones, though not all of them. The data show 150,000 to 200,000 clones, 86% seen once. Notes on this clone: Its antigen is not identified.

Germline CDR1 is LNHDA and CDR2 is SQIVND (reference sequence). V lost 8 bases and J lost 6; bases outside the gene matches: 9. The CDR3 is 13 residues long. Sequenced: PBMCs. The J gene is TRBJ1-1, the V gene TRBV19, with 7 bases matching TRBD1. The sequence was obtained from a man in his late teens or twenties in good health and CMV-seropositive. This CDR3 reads CASAQGSDAEAFF. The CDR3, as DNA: TGTGCCAGTGCACAGGGGAGTGACGCTGAAGCTTTCTTT.